This T cell receptor (beta chain) was sequenced during a study of response to subunit inactivated influenza vaccine. MiXCR, run by TCRdb on the RT-PCR reads, gives a single entry per CDR3 protein. The sample lists 150,000 to 200,000 distinct CDR3 sequences; about 12% were seen once. V lost 1 base and J 0 bases, leaving 9 bases between the germline ends. The CDR3 loop spans 15 amino acids. Per the germline V gene, CDR1 is SGHVS and CDR2 is FQNEAQ. This clonotype was counted only a few times. These data were also filed under a second study, of T cells expressing NK-cell markers. As that report states: 5'RACE template switching with UMIs generated TCR beta cDNA.

This TCR was sampled from a man aged 45-65 years who received an inactivated influenza vaccine. The chain employs TRBV7-8 and TRBJ1-1, with D perhaps TRBD1 (6 bases). Sequenced material: CD8+ T cells sorted from PBMCs, taken 12 days after vaccination. This CDR3 reads CASSLEGTLNTEAFF. The CDR3 region has the DNA TGTGCCAGCAGCTTAGAGGGGACATTGAACACTGAAGCTTTCTTT.